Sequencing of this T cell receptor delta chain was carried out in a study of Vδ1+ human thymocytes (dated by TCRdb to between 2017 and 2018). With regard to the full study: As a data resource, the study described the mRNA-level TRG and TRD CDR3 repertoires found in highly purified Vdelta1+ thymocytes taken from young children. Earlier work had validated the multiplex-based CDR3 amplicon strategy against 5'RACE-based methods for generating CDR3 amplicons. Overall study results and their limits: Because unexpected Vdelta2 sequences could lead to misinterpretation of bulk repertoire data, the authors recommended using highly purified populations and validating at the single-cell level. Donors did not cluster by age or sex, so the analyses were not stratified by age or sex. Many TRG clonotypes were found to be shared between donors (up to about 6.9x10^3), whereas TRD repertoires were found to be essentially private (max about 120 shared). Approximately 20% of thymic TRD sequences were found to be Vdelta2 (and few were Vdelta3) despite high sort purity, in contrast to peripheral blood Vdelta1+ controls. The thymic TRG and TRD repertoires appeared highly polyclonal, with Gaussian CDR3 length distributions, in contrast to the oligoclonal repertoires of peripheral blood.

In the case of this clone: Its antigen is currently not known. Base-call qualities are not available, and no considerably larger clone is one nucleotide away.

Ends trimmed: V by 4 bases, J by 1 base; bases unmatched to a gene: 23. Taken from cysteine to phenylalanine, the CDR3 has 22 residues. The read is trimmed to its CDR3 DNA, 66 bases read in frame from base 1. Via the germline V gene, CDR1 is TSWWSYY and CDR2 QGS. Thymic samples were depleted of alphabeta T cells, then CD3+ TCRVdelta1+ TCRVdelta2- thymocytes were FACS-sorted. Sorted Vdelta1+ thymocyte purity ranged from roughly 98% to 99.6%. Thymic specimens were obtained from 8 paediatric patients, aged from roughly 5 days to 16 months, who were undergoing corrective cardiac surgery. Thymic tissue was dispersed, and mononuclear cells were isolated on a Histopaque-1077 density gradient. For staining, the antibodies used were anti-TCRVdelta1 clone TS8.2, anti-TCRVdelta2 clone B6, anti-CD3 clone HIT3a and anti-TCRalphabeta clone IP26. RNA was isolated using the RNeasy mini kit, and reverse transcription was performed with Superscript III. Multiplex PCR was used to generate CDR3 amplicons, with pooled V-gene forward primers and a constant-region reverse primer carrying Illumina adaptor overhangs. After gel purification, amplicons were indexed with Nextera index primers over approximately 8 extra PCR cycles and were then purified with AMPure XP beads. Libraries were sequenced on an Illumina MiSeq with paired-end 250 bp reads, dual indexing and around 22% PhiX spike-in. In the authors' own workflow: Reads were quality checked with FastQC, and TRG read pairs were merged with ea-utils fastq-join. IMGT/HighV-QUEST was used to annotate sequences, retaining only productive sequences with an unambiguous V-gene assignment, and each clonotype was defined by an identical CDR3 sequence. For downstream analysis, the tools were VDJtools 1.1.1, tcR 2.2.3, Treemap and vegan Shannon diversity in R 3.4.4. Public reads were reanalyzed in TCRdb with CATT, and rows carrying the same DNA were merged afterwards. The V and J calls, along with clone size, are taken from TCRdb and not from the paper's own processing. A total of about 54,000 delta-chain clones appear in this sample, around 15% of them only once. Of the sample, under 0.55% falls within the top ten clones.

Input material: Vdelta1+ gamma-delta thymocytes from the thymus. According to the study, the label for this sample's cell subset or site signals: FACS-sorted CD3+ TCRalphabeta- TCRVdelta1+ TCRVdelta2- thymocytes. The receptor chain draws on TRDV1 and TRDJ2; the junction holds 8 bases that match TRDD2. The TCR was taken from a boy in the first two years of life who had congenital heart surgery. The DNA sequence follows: TGTGCTCTTGGGGCTCTTCTTCCTACGAGACTGGAAGAGGCCTATTTGACAGCACAACTCTTCTTT. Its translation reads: CALGALLPTRLEEAYLTAQLFF.